These T cell receptor beta chains were read from a single sample in a study of CD8+CD57+ T cells in acquired aplastic anemia. From the reads, TCRdb called clonotypes with MiXCR, one entry per CDR3 protein. The sample contains 150,000 or so distinct CDR3 sequences, less than 50% of which appear only once. Sequencing was carried out using sorted CD4+, CD8+, or CD8+CD57+ T cells (not recorded which) from PBMCs. All receptors derive from a human donor with aplastic anemia. The CDR3 runs from the conserved cysteine through the conserved F or W. A D gene is named only where the DNA matches it firmly.

j_call d_call v_call cdr3_aa
TRBJ2-2 . TRBV3-1 CASSQTSSGELLF
TRBJ2-5 TRBD1 TRBV25-1 CASRHKGAAETQYF
TRBJ1-1 . TRBV20-1 CSAIPGAANTEAFF
TRBJ1-2 . TRBV9 CASRGTQGRPYGYTF
TRBJ2-3 . TRBV12-3/TRBV12-4 CASSPWRTASTDTQYF
TRBJ2-7 . TRBV24-1 CATSGGGAREQYF
TRBJ1-1 . TRBV5-1 CASSPQGLETEAFF
TRBJ2-7 TRBD2 TRBV20-1 CSILAGTPYEQYF
TRBJ2-7 . TRBV29-1 CSVAGGAYYEQYF
TRBJ2-3 TRBD2 TRBV10-2 CASSESGGGWADTQYF
TRBJ2-3 TRBD2 TRBV11-2 CASSLGASGSTDTQYF
TRBJ2-5 TRBD2 TRBV20-1 CSAPLGLGPETQYF
TRBJ1-1 TRBD1 TRBV2 CASSGWDSLGTEAFF
TRBJ2-1 TRBD2 TRBV2 CASSVGTSARNEQFF
TRBJ2-5 . TRBV6-1 CASSEPGASENGETLYF
TRBJ2-3 . TRBV25-1 CASRLPSSDTQYF
TRBJ2-7 . TRBV20-1 CSARSTGTEQYF
TRBJ2-7 . TRBV15 CATRDVLGFEQYF
TRBJ2-1 . TRBV7-2 CASSFNRDFSYNEQFF
TRBJ1-6 . TRBV20-1 CSAPWAGRNSPLHF
TRBJ2-5 . TRBV7-8 CASSSTGRETQYF
TRBJ2-7 . TRBV6-6 CASSRDGDYEQYF
TRBJ1-5 . TRBV12-3/TRBV12-4 CASSLQGHQPQHF
TRBJ1-3 . TRBV7-3 CASSLQGEAFFGQGTIYF
TRBJ2-1 . TRBV7-8 CASSFLWTENEQFF
TRBJ2-3 TRBD1 TRBV6-4 CASSTGTGGADTQYF
TRBJ2-2 TRBD1 TRBV24-1 CATGQGRSGELFF
TRBJ2-1 . TRBV20-1 CSASPRGPLYNEQFF
TRBJ2-7 . TRBV5-8 CASSLARAYEQYF
TRBJ1-5 TRBD1 TRBV5-1 CASSLTGASNQPQHF
TRBJ2-5 . TRBV6-2/TRBV6-3 CATEEIFQETQYF